The 3 T cell receptor beta chains in this list originate from one sample, sequenced in a study of shared clonotypes between healthy human individuals. The table came from immunoSEQ multiplex PCR; TCRdb's copy has only in-frame clones and leaves some out. In the table there are roughly 2,500,000 clones, 80% to 95% of which are singletons. Sequencing was performed on naive CD4+ T cells from PBMCs. Subset indicated: CD45RA+ positively selected. The source of these receptors is a man aged 18-30 years in good health. Some clones in this sample may be carry-over from other donors' samples.

The chain joins TRBV7-2 to TRBJ1-1; D is undetermined. Germline V gene lookup returns CDR1 SGHTA and CDR2 FQGNSA. The CDR3 contains 15 residues. The V gene lost 0 bases and the J gene lost 4 bases, with 12 bases spanning the gap. For the CDR3, the DNA is TGTGCCAGCAGCTTAGCTTGGCAGTCGGGCACTGAAGCTTTCTTT. This gives the protein CASSLAWQSGTEAFF. The variable domain in full, with the rest retrieved from reference TRBV7-2 and TRBJ1-1, is GAGVSQSPSNKVTEKGKDVELRCDPISGHTALYWYRQSLGQGLEFLIYFQGNSAPDKSGLPSDRFSAERTGGSVSTLTIQRTQQEDSAVYLCASSLAWQSGTEAFFGQGTRLTVV.

The V and J genes are TRBV9 and TRBJ2-7, with D perhaps TRBD1 (5 bases). V was clipped by 5 bases and J by 0 bases, with 12 bases between them. Germline CDR1 is SGDLS and CDR2 is YYNGEE. This CDR3 spans 14 amino acids. The CDR3 loop reads CASSVGQTSYEQYF. The DNA for the CDR3 is TGTGCCAGCAGTGTCGGACAAACCTCCTACGAGCAGTACTTC.

The rearrangement links TRBV28 to TRBJ2-7; a possible D gene is TRBD1 (5 bases). Looked up from germline, CDR1 is MDHEN and CDR2 is SYDVKM. The CDR3 extends over 16 amino acids. The germline V and J ends were trimmed by 3 bases and 2 bases, with 17 bases remaining between them. CDR3 coding DNA: TGTGCCAGCAGTTTCCCAAATTGGACACCTACCTACGAGCAGTACTTC. Residues: CASSFPNWTPTYEQYF.